The rows below give T cell receptor beta chains drawn from one sample of a study of cytomegalovirus exposure and HLA in healthy donors. TCRdb's copy holds only in-frame clones and misses some; the assay was immunoSEQ multiplex PCR. The sample has 140,000 to 150,000 clones; roughly 71% are singletons. Sample: PBMCs. The receptors here all came from a man aged 25-45 years in good health and CMV-seronegative. Both conserved end residues are part of each CDR3. Fields, in order: clone size, V gene, D gene, J gene, CDR3 DNA, CDR3 protein. The D gene is left open where the match is weak. Some rows mark clone size as missing; the rest say once, few, many or name a class of expanded clone.

>-|TRBV7-9|-|TRBJ2-2
TGTGCCAGCAGCTCGAAAGGGGGGGCATCGAACACCGGGGAGCTGTTTTTT
CASSSKGGASNTGELFF
>-|TRBV30|TRBD1|TRBJ2-7
TGTGCCTGGAGTAGACAGGGTAGGGACGAGCAGTACTTC
CAWSRQGRDEQYF
>-|TRBV5-4|-|TRBJ2-7
TGTGCCAGCAGGCCGGACATTTCGAGCTCCTACGAGCAGTACTTC
CASRPDISSSYEQYF
>-|TRBV5-4|-|TRBJ1-1
TGTGCCAGCAGCCCAAGTGGGCTGAACACTGAAGCTTTCTTT
CASSPSGLNTEAFF
>-|TRBV28|TRBD1|TRBJ2-3
TGTGCCAGCAGTTTGAAGGGGGCTGCAGATACGCAGTATTTT
CASSLKGAADTQYF
>-|TRBV6-6|TRBD2|TRBJ2-1
TGTGCCAGCAGTTACAGTAGCGGGGACAATGAGCAGTTCTTC
CASSYSSGDNEQFF
>-|TRBV5-1|-|TRBJ1-1
TGCGCCAGCCGCGTAGGAGATGGGGCGATTGAAGCTTTCTTT
CASRVGDGAIEAFF
>-|TRBV11-2|-|TRBJ2-3
TGTGCCAGCAGCTTAGGCGGGGGCACAGATACGCAGTATTTT
CASSLGGGTDTQYF
>few|TRBV5-6|-|TRBJ1-1
TGTGCCAGCAGCTTTACAGTCATGAACACTGAAGCTTTCTTT
CASSFTVMNTEAFF
>-|TRBV28|TRBD2|TRBJ2-1
TGTGCCAGCAGTTTCATTGGTATAGCGGGAGGACTCAATGAGCAGTTCTTC
CASSFIGIAGGLNEQFF
>few|TRBV18|TRBD1|TRBJ2-3
TGTGCCAGCTCGTCCGGGACAGGTCACACAGATACGCAGTATTTT
CASSSGTGHTDTQYF
>-|TRBV7-8|TRBD2|TRBJ2-3
TGTGCCAGCAGCTCCGAGGGGCGGGGGGTAGATACGCAGTATTTT
CASSSEGRGVDTQYF
>-|TRBV7-3|-|TRBJ2-4
TGTGCCAGCAGCTTAGGCCCCGGAGCGGACATTCAGTACTTC
CASSLGPGADIQYF
>-|TRBV7-3|TRBD1|TRBJ1-1
TGTGCCAGCAGCTCGGAACCCAGGGGGACTCAAGCTTTCTTT
CASSSEPRGTQAFF
>-|TRBV7-9|-|TRBJ1-1
TGTGCCAGCAGCTCGGGGGAGACGATTTTGAACACTGAAGCTTTCTTT
CASSSGETILNTEAFF